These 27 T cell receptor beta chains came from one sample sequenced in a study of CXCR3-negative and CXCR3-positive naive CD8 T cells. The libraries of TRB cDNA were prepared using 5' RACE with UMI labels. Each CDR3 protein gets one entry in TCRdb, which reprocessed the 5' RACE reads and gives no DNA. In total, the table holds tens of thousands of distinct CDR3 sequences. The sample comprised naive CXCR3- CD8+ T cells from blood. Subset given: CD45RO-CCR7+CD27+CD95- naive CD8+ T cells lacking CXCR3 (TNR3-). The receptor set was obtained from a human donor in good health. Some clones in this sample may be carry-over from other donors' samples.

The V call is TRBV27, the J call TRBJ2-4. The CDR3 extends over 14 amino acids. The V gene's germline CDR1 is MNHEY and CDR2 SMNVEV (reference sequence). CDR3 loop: CASSDPQLKNIQYF.

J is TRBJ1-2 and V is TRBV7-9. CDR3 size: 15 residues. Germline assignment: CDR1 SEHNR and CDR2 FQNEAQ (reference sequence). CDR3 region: CASSTANGWTYGYTF.

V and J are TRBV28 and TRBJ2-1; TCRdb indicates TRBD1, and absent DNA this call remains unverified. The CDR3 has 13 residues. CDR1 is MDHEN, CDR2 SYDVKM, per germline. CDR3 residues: CASSFSGTGNLFF.

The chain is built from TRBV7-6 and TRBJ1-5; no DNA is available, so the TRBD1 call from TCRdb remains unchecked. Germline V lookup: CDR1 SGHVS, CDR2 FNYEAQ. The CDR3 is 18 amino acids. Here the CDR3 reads CASSLTAPGTGVDQPQHF.

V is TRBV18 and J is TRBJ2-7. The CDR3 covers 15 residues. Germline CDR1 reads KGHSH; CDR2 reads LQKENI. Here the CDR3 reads CASSQQFDGDYEQYF.

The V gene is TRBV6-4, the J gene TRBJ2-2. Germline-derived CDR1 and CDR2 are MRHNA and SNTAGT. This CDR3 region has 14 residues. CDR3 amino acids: CASSEEQITGELFF.

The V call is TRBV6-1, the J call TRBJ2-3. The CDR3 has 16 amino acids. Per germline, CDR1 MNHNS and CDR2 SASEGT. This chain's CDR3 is CASSELALASTDTQYF.

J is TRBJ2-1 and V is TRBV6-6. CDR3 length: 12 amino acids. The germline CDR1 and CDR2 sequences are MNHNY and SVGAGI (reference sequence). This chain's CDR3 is CASSQTDNEQFF.

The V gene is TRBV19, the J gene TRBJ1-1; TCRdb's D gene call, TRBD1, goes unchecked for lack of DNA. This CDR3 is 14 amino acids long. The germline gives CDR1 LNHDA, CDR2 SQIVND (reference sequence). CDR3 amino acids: CASSMYGGGTEAFF.

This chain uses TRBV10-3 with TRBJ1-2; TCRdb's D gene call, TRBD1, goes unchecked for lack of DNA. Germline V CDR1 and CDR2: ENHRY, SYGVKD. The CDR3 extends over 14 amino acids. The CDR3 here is CAISESGQGNDYTF.

The CDR3: CASSLVSGARGETQYF. The chain joins TRBV5-6 to TRBJ2-5; TCRdb gives TRBD1 as the D gene, but with no DNA this cannot be confirmed. Germline CDR1 reads SGHDT; CDR2 reads YYEEEE. The CDR3 has 16 amino acids.

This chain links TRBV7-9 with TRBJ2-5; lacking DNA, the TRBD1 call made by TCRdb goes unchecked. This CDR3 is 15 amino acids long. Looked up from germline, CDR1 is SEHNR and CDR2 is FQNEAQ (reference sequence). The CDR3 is CASTDLGQGGETQYF. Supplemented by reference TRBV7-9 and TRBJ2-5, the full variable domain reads DTGVSQNPRHKITKRGQNVTFRCDPISEHNRLYWYRQTLGQGPEFLTYFQNEAQLEKSRLLSDRFSAERPKGSFSTLEIQRTEQGDSAMYLCASTDLGQGGETQYFGPGTRLLVL.

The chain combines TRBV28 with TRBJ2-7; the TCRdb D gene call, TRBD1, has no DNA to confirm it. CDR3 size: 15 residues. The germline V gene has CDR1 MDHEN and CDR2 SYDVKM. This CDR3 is CASSLSGTSFYEQYF.

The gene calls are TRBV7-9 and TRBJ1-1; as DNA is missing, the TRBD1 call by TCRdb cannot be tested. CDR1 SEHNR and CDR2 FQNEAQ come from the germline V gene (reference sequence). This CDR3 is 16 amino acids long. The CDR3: CASSQGRDRLDTEAFF.

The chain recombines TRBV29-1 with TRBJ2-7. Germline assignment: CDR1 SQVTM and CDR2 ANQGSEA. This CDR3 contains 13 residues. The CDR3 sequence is CSVGFGRYNEQYF.

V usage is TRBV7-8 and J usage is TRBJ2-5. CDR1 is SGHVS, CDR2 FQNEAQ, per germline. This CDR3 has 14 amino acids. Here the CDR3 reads CASSLRSPQETQYF.

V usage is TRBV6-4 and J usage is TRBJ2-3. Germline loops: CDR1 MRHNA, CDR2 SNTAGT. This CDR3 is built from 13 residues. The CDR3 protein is CASSDSNTDTQYF.

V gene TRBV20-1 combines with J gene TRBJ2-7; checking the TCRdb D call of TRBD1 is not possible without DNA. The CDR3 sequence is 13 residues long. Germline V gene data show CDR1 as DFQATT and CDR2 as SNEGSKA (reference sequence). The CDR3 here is CSASGDTLYEQYF.

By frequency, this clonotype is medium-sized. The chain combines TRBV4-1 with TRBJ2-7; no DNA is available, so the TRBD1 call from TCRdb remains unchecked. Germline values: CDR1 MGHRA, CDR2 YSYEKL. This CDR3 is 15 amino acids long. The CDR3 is CASNLRDGSSYEQYF.

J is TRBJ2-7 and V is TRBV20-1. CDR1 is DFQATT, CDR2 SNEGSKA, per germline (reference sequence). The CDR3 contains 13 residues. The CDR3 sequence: CSATGQSSYEQYF.

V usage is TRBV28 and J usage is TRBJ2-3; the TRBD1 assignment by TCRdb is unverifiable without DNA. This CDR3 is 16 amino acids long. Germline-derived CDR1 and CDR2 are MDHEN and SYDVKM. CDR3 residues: CASNILGTASTGTQYF.

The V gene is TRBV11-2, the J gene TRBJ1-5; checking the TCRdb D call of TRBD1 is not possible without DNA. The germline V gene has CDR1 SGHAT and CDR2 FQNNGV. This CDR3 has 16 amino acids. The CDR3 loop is CASSLAPRESNQPQHF.

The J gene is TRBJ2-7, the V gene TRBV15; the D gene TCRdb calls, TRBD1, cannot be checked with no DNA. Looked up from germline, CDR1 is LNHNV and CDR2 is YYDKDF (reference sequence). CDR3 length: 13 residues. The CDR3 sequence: CATSRSPRDEQYF.

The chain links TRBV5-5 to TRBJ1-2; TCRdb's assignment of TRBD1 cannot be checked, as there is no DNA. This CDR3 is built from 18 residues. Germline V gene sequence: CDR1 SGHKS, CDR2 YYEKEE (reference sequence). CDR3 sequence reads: CASRYGQGTVGNFHGYTF.

The CDR3 spells CSASDVAYEQYF. V and J are TRBV20-1 and TRBJ2-7. The CDR3 is 12 amino acids. Germline V gives CDR1 DFQATT, CDR2 SNEGSKA (reference sequence).

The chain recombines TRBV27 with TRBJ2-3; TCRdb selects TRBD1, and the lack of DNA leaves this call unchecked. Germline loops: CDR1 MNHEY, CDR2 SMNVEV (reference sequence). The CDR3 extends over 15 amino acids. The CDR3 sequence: CASRYTGGWTDTQYF.

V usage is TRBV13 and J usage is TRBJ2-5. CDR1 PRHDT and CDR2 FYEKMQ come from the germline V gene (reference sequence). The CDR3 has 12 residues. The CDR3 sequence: CASSLEMETQYF.